This T cell receptor beta chain emerged from a study of blood T cells in healthy people across ages. Through a sample-barcoded 5' primer and a J-beta primer mix, a second PCR was run for about 6 to 12 cycles. TCRdb re-called the 5' RACE reads through MiXCR, storing one row per CDR3 protein. The top ten clones hold roughly 13% of a sample with some 900,000 distinct CDR3 sequences, under 50% of them seen once. The CDR3 extends over 12 amino acids. The V gene lost 5 bases and the J gene lost 8 bases, with 12 bases spanning the gap. The germline gives CDR1 LGHDT, CDR2 YNNKEL (reference sequence). Specimen: blood. V is TRBV3-1 and J is TRBJ1-1; D ambiguous. The TCR sequence derives from a young man in good health. CDR3 in DNA: TGTGCCAGCAGCTCCGAGGGCTCAGAAGCTTTCTTT. Translating it yields CASSSEGSEAFF.